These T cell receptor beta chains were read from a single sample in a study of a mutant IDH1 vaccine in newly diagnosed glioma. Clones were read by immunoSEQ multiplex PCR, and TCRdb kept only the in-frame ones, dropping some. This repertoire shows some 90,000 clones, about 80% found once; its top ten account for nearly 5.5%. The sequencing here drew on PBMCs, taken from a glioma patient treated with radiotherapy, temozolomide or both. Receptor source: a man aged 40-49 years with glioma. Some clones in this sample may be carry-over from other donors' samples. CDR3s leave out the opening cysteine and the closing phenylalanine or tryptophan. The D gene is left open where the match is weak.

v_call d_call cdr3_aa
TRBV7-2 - ASSLSPVQPQH
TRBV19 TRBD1 ASSGRQGYTEAF
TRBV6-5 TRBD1 ASSNGQGQNQPQH
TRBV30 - AWGGYNEQF
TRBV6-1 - ASSEAPDGNQPQH
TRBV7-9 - ASSLATTYGYT
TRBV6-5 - ASSDFRAKLF
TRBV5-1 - ASSLGVRARQETQY
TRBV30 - AWSTGGARDYEQY
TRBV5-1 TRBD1 ASSFLGQEAEQY
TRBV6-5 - ASSPTQFKSYEQY